This T cell receptor (beta chain) was documented in a study of CD4+ T cells in melanoma. Study-wide results and limits: In melanoma, neoantigen-specific CD4+ T cells reportedly differed in differentiation state. CD8+ T cell, macrophage and B cell function reportedly correlated with neoantigen-specific CD4+ T cells.

Worth noting for this clone: The antigen remains unidentified.

CDR3 size: 18 residues. The V gene's germline CDR1 is LNHNV and CDR2 YYDKDF (reference sequence). The V gene end was trimmed by 3 bases and the J gene end by 2 bases; junction bases not matched to a gene: 6. Here immunoSEQ multiplex PCR was the method, and the copy in TCRdb shows in-frame clones only, minus some. The sample records over 130,000 clones, 80% to 95% being singletons. This receptor was obtained from a human donor with melanoma. The chain carries TRBV15 and TRBJ2-3, with 15 bases matching TRBD2. The CDR3 here is CATSRGGTSGGPTDTQYF. Written as DNA, the CDR3 is TGTGCCACCAGCAGGGGGGGGACTAGCGGGGGGCCCACAGATACGCAGTATTTT.